This T cell receptor beta chain was found in a study of PD-L1 blockade in urothelial cancer. The protocol was immunoSEQ multiplex PCR, while the TCRdb copy is restricted to in-frame clones and leaves out a portion. The sample yields 100,000 to 150,000 clones, approximately 84% seen once. The germline V gene has CDR1 MNHNS and CDR2 SASEGT. The CDR3 loop spans 15 amino acids. V trimming: 3 bases; J trimming: 5 bases; junction bases outside the gene matches: 9. Time point reported: pretreatment peripheral blood. Patients yielded 1 to 8 samples each, pretreatment and on-treatment. This sample comprised PBMCs, obtained around atezolizumab (anti-PD-L1) treatment. The sequence was obtained from a man aged 45-65 years with urothelial cancer. The V call is TRBV6-1, the J call TRBJ1-2; 7 nucleotides agree with TRBD1. Written as DNA, the CDR3 is TGTGCCAGCAGTGAGTCTGACAGGGTGGGATATGGCTACACCTTC. Translated, it gives CASSESDRVGYGYTF.